This is a list of T cell receptor beta chains from one sample in a study of T cells in Graves' hyperthyroidism and ophthalmopathy. TCRdb redid the calling of the multiplex PCR reads with MiXCR, one entry per CDR3 protein. The repertoire has roughly 280,000 distinct CDR3 sequences, approximately 17% of them found once; the top ten carry roughly 53%. The sequenced sample was blood. The receptors were gathered from a woman aged 55 to 70 with Graves' ophthalmopathy. The CDR3 runs from the conserved cysteine through the conserved F or W. The D gene is left open where the match is weak. Where a row states a size, it is once, few, many or the class of an expanded clone; other rows omit it.

>many|-|TRBV6-2/TRBV6-3|TRBJ2-3
CASSYRAEVTDTQYF
TGTGCCAGCAGTTACCGAGCGGAGGTCACAGATACGCAGTATTTT
>-|-|TRBV6-1|TRBJ2-1
CASSQGDSYNEQFF
TGTGCCAGCAGCCAGGGGGACTCGTACAATGAGCAGTTCTTC
>few|TRBD2|TRBV2|TRBJ2-6
CATVQRGGGIDSGANVLTF
TGTGCCACCGTCCAACGGGGGGGTGGAATTGACTCTGGGGCCAACGTCCTGACTTTC
>few|-|TRBV5-1|TRBJ1-1
CASSLKGDREAFF
TGCGCCAGCAGCTTGAAGGGTGACAGGGAAGCTTTCTTT
>few|-|TRBV4-2|TRBJ1-2
CASSQDRGGAQIYGYTF
TGTGCCAGCAGCCAAGATCGGGGGGGGGCGCAGATCTATGGCTACACCTTC
>few|TRBD1|TRBV19|TRBJ2-1
CASSIVGRGNEQFF
TGTGCCAGTAGTATAGTAGGCAGGGGGAATGAGCAGTTCTTC
>-|TRBD2|TRBV20-1|TRBJ2-5
CSARNRLAGEETQYF
TGCAGTGCTAGGAATCGACTAGCGGGTGAAGAGACCCAGTACTTC
>few|-|TRBV28|TRBJ2-7
CASRDGTSTYEQYF
TGTGCCAGCAGAGATGGGACAAGCACGTACGAGCAGTACTTC
>-|-|TRBV19|TRBJ1-2
CASTSSGTLFYGYTF
TGTGCCAGTACATCCTCCGGGACACTCTTCTATGGCTACACCTTC
>many|-|TRBV24-1|TRBJ1-5
CATSDVDQPQHF
TGTGCCACCAGTGATGTTGATCAGCCCCAGCATTTT
>few|-|TRBV9|TRBJ1-1
CASSVEGKSNTEAFF
TGTGCCAGCAGCGTAGAGGGCAAGTCGAACACTGAAGCTTTCTTT
>many|-|TRBV28|TRBJ2-3
CASSLSENTDTQYF
TGTGCCAGCAGTTTATCGGAGAACACAGATACGCAGTATTTT
>many|-|TRBV7-2|TRBJ1-2
CASGLASYGYTF
TGTGCCAGCGGACTGGCTAGCTATGGCTACACCTTC
>many|-|TRBV5-1|TRBJ1-5
CASSSKVPGSRQPQHF
TGCGCCAGCAGCAGTAAGGTCCCCGGGTCTCGGCAGCCCCAGCATTTT
>many|-|TRBV5-1|TRBJ2-4
CASSWGDTDKNIQYF
TGCGCCAGCAGCTGGGGGGACACGGATAAAAACATTCAGTACTTC
>few|-|TRBV6-1|TRBJ1-2
CASSEVGGAVGYTF
TGTGCCAGCAGTGAAGTGGGGGGCGCGGTTGGCTACACCTTC
>-|TRBD2|TRBV6-5|TRBJ2-1
CASSYGSGSSEQFF
TGTGCCAGCAGTTACGGTAGCGGGAGCTCTGAGCAGTTCTTC
>-|-|TRBV12-3/TRBV12-4|TRBJ2-1
CASTGGRGSYNEQFF
TGTGCCAGCACTGGAGGCAGGGGCTCCTACAATGAGCAGTTCTTC